Here is one T cell receptor beta chain with its context. These data are taken from a study of cytomegalovirus exposure and HLA in healthy donors. PCR used 60 Vbeta primers and 13 Jbeta primers. Clones were read by immunoSEQ multiplex PCR, and TCRdb kept only the in-frame ones, dropping some. The sample holds 150,000 to 200,000 clones, more than 75% seen once. The CDR3 is 13 residues long. V dropped 4 bases and J dropped 12; count of bases not matched to a gene: 10. Germline V gene data show CDR1 as SGHNT and CDR2 as YYREEE (reference sequence). This receptor was obtained from a young man in good health and CMV-seropositive. The chain uses TRBV5-4 and TRBJ2-4, with TRBD1 matching 7 bases. The sequencing sample was made of PBMCs. The CDR3 DNA reads TGTGCCAGCAGCGGGCAGGGTAGGGACAGTCAGTACTTC. Translation gives CASSGQGRDSQYF. The entire variable domain, with the rest obtained from reference TRBV5-4 and TRBJ2-4, is as follows: ETGVTQSPTHLIKTRGQQVTLRCSSQSGHNTVSWYQQALGQGPQFIFQYYREEENGRGNFPPRFSGLQFPNYSSELNVNALELDDSALYLCASSGQGRDSQYFGAGTRLSVL.